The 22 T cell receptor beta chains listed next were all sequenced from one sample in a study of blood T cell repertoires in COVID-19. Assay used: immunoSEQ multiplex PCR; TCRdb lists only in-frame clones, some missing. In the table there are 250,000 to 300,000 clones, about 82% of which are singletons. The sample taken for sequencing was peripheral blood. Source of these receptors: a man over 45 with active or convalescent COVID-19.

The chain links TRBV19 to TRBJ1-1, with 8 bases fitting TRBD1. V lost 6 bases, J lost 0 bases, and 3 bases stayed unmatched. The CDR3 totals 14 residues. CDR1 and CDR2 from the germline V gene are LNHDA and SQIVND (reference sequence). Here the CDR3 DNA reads TGTGCCAGTAGCCGGGACAGGATGAACACTGAAGCTTTCTTT. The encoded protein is CASSRDRMNTEAFF.

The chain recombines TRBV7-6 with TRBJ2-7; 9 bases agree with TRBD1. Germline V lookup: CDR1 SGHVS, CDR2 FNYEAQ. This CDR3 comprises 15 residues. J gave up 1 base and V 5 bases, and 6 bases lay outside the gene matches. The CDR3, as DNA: TGTGCCAGCAGCCTGGGGGACAGGGCGTCCTACGAGCAGTACTTC. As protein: CASSLGDRASYEQYF.

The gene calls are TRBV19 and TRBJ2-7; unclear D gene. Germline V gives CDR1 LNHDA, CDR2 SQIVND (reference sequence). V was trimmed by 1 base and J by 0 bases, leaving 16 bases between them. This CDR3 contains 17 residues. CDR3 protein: CASSIALFPESSYEQYF. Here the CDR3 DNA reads TGTGCCAGTAGTATAGCCCTCTTTCCGGAGAGCTCCTACGAGCAGTACTTC. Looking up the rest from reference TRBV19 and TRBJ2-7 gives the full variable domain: DGGITQSPKYLFRKEGQNVTLSCEQNLNHDAMYWYRQDPGQGLRLIYYSQIVNDFQKGDIAEGYSVSREKKESFPLTVTSAQKNPTAFYLCASSIALFPESSYEQYFGPGTRLTVT.

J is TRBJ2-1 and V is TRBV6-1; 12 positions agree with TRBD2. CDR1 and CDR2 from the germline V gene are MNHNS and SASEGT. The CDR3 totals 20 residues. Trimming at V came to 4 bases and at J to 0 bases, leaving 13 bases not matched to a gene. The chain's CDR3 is CASSGNRALAGGPSYNEQFF. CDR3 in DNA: TGTGCCAGCAGTGGCAACAGGGCTCTAGCGGGAGGGCCCTCCTACAATGAGCAGTTCTTC.

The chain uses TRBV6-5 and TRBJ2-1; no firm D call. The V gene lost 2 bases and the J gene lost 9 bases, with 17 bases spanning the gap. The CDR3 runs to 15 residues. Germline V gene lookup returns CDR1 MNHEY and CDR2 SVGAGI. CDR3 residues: CASSYGSSRGGEQFF. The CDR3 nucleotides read TGTGCCAGCAGTTACGGGTCCAGCCGAGGCGGTGAGCAGTTCTTC.

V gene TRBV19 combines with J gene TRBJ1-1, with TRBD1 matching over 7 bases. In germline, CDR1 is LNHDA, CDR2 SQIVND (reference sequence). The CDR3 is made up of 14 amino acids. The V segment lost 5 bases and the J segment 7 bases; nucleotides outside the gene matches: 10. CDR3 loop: CASSLFTGDLEAFF. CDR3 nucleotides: TGTGCCAGTAGTCTATTTACAGGGGACCTTGAAGCTTTCTTT.

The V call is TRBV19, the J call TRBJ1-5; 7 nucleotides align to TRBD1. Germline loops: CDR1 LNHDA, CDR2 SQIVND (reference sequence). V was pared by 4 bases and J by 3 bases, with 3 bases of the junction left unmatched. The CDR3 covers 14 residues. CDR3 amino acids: CASSRGTANQPQHF. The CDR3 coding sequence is TGTGCCAGTAGTAGGGGGACAGCCAATCAGCCCCAGCATTTT. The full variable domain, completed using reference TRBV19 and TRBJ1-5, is DGGITQSPKYLFRKEGQNVTLSCEQNLNHDAMYWYRQDPGQGLRLIYYSQIVNDFQKGDIAEGYSVSREKKESFPLTVTSAQKNPTAFYLCASSRGTANQPQHFGDGTRLSIL.

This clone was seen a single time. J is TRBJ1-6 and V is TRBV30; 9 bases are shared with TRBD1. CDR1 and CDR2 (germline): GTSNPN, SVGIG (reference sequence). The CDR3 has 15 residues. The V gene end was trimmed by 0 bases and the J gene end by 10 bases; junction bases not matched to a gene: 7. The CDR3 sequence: CAWSVRDRGFSPLHF. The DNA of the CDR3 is TGTGCCTGGAGTGTACGAGACAGGGGGTTCTCACCCCTCCACTTT.

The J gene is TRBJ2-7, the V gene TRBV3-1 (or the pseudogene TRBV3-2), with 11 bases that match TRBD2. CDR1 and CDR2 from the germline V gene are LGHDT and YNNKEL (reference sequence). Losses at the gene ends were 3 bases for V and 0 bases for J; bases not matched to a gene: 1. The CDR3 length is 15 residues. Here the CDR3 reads CASSQTSGVSYEQYF. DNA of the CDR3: TGTGCCAGCAGCCAGACTAGCGGGGTCTCCTACGAGCAGTACTTC.

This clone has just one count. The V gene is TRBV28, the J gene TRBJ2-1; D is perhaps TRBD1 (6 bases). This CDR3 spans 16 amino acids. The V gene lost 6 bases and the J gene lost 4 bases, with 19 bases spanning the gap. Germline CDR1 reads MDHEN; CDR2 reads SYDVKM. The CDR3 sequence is CASSLGGSTAYNEQFF. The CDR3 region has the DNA TGTGCCAGCAGCCTAGGGGGATCCACTGCGTACAATGAGCAGTTCTTC. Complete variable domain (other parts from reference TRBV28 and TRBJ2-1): DVKVTQSSRYLVKRTGEKVFLECVQDMDHENMFWYRQDPGLGLRLIYFSYDVKMKEKGDIPEGYSVSREKKERFSLILESASTNQTSMYLCASSLGGSTAYNEQFFGPGTRLTVL.

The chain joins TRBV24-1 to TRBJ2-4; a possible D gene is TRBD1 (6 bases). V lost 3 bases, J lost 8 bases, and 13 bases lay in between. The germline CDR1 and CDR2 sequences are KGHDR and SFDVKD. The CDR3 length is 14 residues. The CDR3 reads CATSDPDRSDIQYF. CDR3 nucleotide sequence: TGTGCCACCAGTGATCCCGACAGGTCGGACATTCAGTACTTC.

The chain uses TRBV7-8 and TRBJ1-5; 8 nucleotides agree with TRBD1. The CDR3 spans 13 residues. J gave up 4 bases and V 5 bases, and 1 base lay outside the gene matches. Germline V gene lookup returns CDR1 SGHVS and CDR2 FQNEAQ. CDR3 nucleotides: TGTGCCAGCAGCCGACAGGGGAATCAGCCCCAGCATTTT. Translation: CASSRQGNQPQHF.

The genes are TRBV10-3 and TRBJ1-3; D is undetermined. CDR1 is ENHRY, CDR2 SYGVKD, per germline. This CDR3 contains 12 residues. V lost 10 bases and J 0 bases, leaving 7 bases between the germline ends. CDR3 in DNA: TGTGCCACATCGAGCTCTGGAAACACCATATATTTT. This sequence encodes CATSSSGNTIYF.

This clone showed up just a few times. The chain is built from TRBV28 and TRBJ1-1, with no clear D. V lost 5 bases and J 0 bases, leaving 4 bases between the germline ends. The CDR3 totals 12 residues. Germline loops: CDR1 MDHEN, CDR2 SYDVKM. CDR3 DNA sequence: TGTGCCAGCAGTCTTATGAACACTGAAGCTTTCTTT. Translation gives CASSLMNTEAFF.

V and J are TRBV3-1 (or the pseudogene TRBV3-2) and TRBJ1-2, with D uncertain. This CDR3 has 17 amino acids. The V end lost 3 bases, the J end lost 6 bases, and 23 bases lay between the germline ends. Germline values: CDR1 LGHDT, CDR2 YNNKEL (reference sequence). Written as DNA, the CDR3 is TGTGCCAGCAGCCAGAGTCCCCAAATACCGGGTAAGGATGGCTACACCTTC. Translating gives CASSQSPQIPGKDGYTF.

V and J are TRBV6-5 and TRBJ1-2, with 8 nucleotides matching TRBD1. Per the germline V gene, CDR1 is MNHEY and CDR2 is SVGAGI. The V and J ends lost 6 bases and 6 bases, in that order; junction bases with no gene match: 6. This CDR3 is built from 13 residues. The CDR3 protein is CASRQGVSHGYTF. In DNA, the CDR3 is TGTGCCAGCAGACAGGGGGTTTCACATGGCTACACCTTC.

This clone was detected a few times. CDR3 in amino acids: CASSFSGTSGTGEQYF. The CDR3 DNA follows: TGCGCCAGCAGCTTCTCCGGGACTAGCGGGACGGGGGAGCAGTACTTC. This rearrangement joins TRBV5-1 to TRBJ2-7, with 13 positions matching TRBD2. Germline V gene lookup returns CDR1 SGHRS and CDR2 YFSETQ. The CDR3 has 16 amino acids. The J segment lost 7 bases and the V segment lost 2 bases, leaving 9 bases of the junction unmatched.

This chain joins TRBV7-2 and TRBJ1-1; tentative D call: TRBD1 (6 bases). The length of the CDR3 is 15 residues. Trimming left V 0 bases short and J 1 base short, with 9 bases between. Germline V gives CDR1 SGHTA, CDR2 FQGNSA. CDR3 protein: CASSLAAGANTEAFF. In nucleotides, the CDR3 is TGTGCCAGCAGCTTAGCTGCGGGGGCGAACACTGAAGCTTTCTTT.

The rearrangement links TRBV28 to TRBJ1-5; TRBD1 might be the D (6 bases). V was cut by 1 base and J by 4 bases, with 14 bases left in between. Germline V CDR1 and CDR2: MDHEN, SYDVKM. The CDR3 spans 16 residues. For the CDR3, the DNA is TGTGCCAGCAGTTTATTCCGCCGGGACACGAATCAGCCCCAGCATTTT. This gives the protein CASSLFRRDTNQPQHF.

CDR3 DNA: TGTGCCAGCAGCCACCTCAGTGCCTACAATGAGCAGTTCTTC. Translating it yields CASSHLSAYNEQFF. The chain joins TRBV4-2 to TRBJ2-1; D uncertain. With 3 bases removed from V and 2 bases from J, the gap between germline ends came to 8 bases. The germline V gene has CDR1 LGHNA and CDR2 YNFKEQ. The CDR3 consists of 14 residues.

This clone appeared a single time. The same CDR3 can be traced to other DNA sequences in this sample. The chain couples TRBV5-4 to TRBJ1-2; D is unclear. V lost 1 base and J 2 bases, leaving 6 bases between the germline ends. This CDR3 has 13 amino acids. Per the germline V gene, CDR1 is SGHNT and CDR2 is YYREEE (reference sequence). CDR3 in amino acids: CASSLPENYGYTF. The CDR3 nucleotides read TGTGCCAGCAGCTTGCCGGAGAACTATGGCTACACCTTC.

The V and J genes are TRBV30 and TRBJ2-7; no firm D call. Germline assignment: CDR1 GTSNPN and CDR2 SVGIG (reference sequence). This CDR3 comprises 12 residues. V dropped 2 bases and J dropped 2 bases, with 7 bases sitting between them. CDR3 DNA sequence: TGTGCCTGGAGTCTCTCGGCCTACGAGCAGTACTTC. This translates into CAWSLSAYEQYF.